Listed below are T cell receptor beta chains from one sample, sequenced in a study of blood T cell repertoires in COVID-19. The data were produced by immunoSEQ multiplex PCR, yet TCRdb's version contains in-frame clones alone and is incomplete. The sample shows approximately 140,000 clones, about 87% of them seen only once. The sequenced sample consisted of peripheral blood. The receptors originated from a woman between 35 and 50 years old with acute or convalescent COVID-19. Both conserved end residues are part of each CDR3. Each record gives: D gene, J gene, CDR3 length, clone size, V gene, CDR3 protein, CDR3 DNA. A D gene is named only where the DNA matches it firmly. Clone sizes are given selectively: once, few, many, or a class where the clone is expanded.

d_call: -; j_call: TRBJ2-5; cdr3_length: 13; clone_size: -; v_call: TRBV7-3; cdr3_aa: CASSGGVGETQYF; cdr3_nt: TGTGCCAGCAGCGGCGGGGTAGGGGAGACCCAGTACTTC
d_call: -; j_call: TRBJ1-1; cdr3_length: 14; clone_size: -; v_call: TRBV18; cdr3_aa: CASSQNSMNTEAFF; cdr3_nt: TGTGCCAGCTCACAGAACTCCATGAACACTGAAGCTTTCTTT
d_call: TRBD2; j_call: TRBJ2-2; cdr3_length: 16; clone_size: -; v_call: TRBV5-1; cdr3_aa: CASSSGLAGDAGELFF; cdr3_nt: TGCGCCAGCAGCTCCGGACTAGCGGGGGACGCCGGGGAGCTGTTTTTT
d_call: TRBD1; j_call: TRBJ1-2; cdr3_length: 15; clone_size: -; v_call: TRBV7-8; cdr3_aa: CASSARDRALYGYTF; cdr3_nt: TGTGCCAGCAGCGCCAGGGACAGGGCCCTCTATGGCTACACCTTC
d_call: -; j_call: TRBJ1-4; cdr3_length: 12; clone_size: -; v_call: TRBV12-3/TRBV12-4; cdr3_aa: CASTPGGLKLFF; cdr3_nt: TGTGCCAGCACCCCGGGGGGCTTAAAACTGTTTTTT
d_call: TRBD1; j_call: TRBJ1-1; cdr3_length: 12; clone_size: -; v_call: TRBV6-5; cdr3_aa: CATGQVNTEAFF; cdr3_nt: TGTGCCACGGGACAGGTGAACACTGAAGCTTTCTTT
d_call: -; j_call: TRBJ2-2; cdr3_length: 15; clone_size: -; v_call: TRBV30; cdr3_aa: CAWSVLHLFPGELFF; cdr3_nt: TGTGCCTGGAGTGTACTTCACCTCTTCCCCGGGGAGCTGTTTTTT
d_call: TRBD1; j_call: TRBJ2-7; cdr3_length: 15; clone_size: few; v_call: TRBV30; cdr3_aa: CAWSVPDRVTYEQYF; cdr3_nt: TGTGCCTGGAGTGTTCCCGACAGGGTCACCTACGAGCAGTACTTC
d_call: TRBD1; j_call: TRBJ1-5; cdr3_length: 17; clone_size: -; v_call: TRBV9; cdr3_aa: CASRVDGTAEGNQPQHF; cdr3_nt: TGTGCCAGCAGAGTGGACGGGACAGCTGAGGGCAATCAGCCCCAGCATTTT
d_call: -; j_call: TRBJ2-2; cdr3_length: 11; clone_size: once; v_call: TRBV19; cdr3_aa: CASSNTGELFF; cdr3_nt: TGTGCCAGCTCGAACACCGGGGAGCTGTTTTTT
d_call: TRBD2; j_call: TRBJ2-1; cdr3_length: 14; clone_size: -; v_call: TRBV7-9; cdr3_aa: CASSLETGGNEQFF; cdr3_nt: TGTGCCAGCAGCTTAGAAACGGGGGGCAATGAGCAGTTCTTC
d_call: TRBD1; j_call: TRBJ1-2; cdr3_length: 13; clone_size: once; v_call: TRBV13; cdr3_aa: CASSRDRHYGYTF; cdr3_nt: TGTGCCAGCAGCCGGGACAGACACTATGGCTACACCTTC
d_call: TRBD1; j_call: TRBJ1-2; cdr3_length: 15; clone_size: -; v_call: TRBV15; cdr3_aa: CATSRVHRGSYGYTF; cdr3_nt: TGTGCCACCAGCAGAGTACACAGGGGTTCCTATGGCTACACCTTC
d_call: TRBD1; j_call: TRBJ1-1; cdr3_length: 19; clone_size: once; v_call: TRBV7-9; cdr3_aa: CASSLGLVGTGSVDTEAFF; cdr3_nt: TGTGCCAGCAGCTTAGGGCTTGTCGGGACAGGGAGTGTCGACACTGAAGCTTTCTTT
d_call: -; j_call: TRBJ1-6; cdr3_length: 12; clone_size: -; v_call: TRBV6-5; cdr3_aa: CASGDTNSPLHF; cdr3_nt: TGTGCCAGTGGTGACACTAATTCACCCCTCCACTTT
d_call: -; j_call: TRBJ1-2; cdr3_length: 14; clone_size: -; v_call: TRBV19; cdr3_aa: CASSIEGGFYGYTF; cdr3_nt: TGTGCCAGTAGTATAGAAGGCGGATTCTATGGCTACACCTTC
d_call: TRBD1; j_call: TRBJ1-2; cdr3_length: 14; clone_size: -; v_call: TRBV2; cdr3_aa: CASLGQGIGYGYTF; cdr3_nt: TGTGCCAGCCTGGGACAGGGGATCGGCTATGGCTACACCTTC
d_call: TRBD1; j_call: TRBJ1-2; cdr3_length: 15; clone_size: -; v_call: TRBV9; cdr3_aa: CASSVKPGQGGGYTF; cdr3_nt: TGTGCCAGCAGCGTAAAACCGGGACAGGGAGGTGGCTACACCTTC
d_call: -; j_call: TRBJ2-4; cdr3_length: 17; clone_size: -; v_call: TRBV4-3; cdr3_aa: CASSQDSGSLAKNIQYF; cdr3_nt: TGCGCCAGCAGCCAAGACAGCGGATCCCTAGCCAAAAACATTCAGTACTTC
d_call: TRBD1; j_call: TRBJ2-3; cdr3_length: 15; clone_size: -; v_call: TRBV9; cdr3_aa: CASSHSQGATDTQYF; cdr3_nt: TGTGCCAGCAGCCACAGCCAGGGGGCCACAGATACGCAGTATTTT
d_call: -; j_call: TRBJ1-2; cdr3_length: 17; clone_size: -; v_call: TRBV21-1; cdr3_aa: CASSDRDRLDPNYGYTF; cdr3_nt: TGTGCCAGCAGCGACCGGGACAGGTTAGACCCAAACTATGGCTACACCTTC
d_call: TRBD2; j_call: TRBJ2-3; cdr3_length: 16; clone_size: -; v_call: TRBV7-3; cdr3_aa: CASSLYSGRGTDTQYF; cdr3_nt: TGTGCCAGCAGCTTATATAGCGGGAGGGGCACAGATACGCAGTATTTT
d_call: -; j_call: TRBJ1-5; cdr3_length: 15; clone_size: -; v_call: TRBV9; cdr3_aa: CASSSAGRVNQPQHF; cdr3_nt: TGTGCCAGCAGCTCAGCGGGCAGGGTTAATCAGCCCCAGCATTTT
d_call: TRBD2; j_call: TRBJ2-1; cdr3_length: 13; clone_size: -; v_call: TRBV10-3; cdr3_aa: CAISVGGGGEQFF; cdr3_nt: TGTGCCATCAGTGTTGGGGGGGGAGGCGAGCAGTTCTTC
d_call: TRBD2; j_call: TRBJ2-1; cdr3_length: 19; clone_size: -; v_call: TRBV3-1/TRBV3-2; cdr3_aa: CASSQEELPSGGSYNEQFF; cdr3_nt: TGTGCCAGCAGCCAAGAAGAGTTGCCTAGCGGGGGCTCCTACAATGAGCAGTTCTTC
d_call: -; j_call: TRBJ1-6; cdr3_length: 15; clone_size: -; v_call: TRBV3-1/TRBV3-2; cdr3_aa: CASSQGRQSYSPLHF; cdr3_nt: TGTGCCAGCAGCCAAGGCCGACAGTCGTATTCACCCCTCCACTTT
d_call: TRBD1; j_call: TRBJ1-3; cdr3_length: 17; clone_size: -; v_call: TRBV25-1; cdr3_aa: CASSEYLGQGHEYTIYF; cdr3_nt: TGTGCCAGCAGTGAATATCTCGGACAGGGACATGAGTACACCATATATTTT
d_call: TRBD1; j_call: TRBJ1-5; cdr3_length: 16; clone_size: -; v_call: TRBV18; cdr3_aa: CASSVRGRQGVQPQHF; cdr3_nt: TGTGCCAGCTCGGTCCGGGGCCGACAGGGGGTTCAGCCCCAGCATTTT
d_call: -; j_call: TRBJ1-5; cdr3_length: 15; clone_size: -; v_call: TRBV2; cdr3_aa: CASRIGVDGVQPQHF; cdr3_nt: TGTGCCAGCAGAATCGGAGTTGACGGAGTGCAGCCCCAGCATTTT
d_call: -; j_call: TRBJ1-1; cdr3_length: 15; clone_size: -; v_call: TRBV19; cdr3_aa: CASSMGGGLNTEAFF; cdr3_nt: TGTGCCAGTAGTATGGGAGGGGGGTTGAACACTGAAGCTTTCTTT
d_call: -; j_call: TRBJ2-3; cdr3_length: 15; clone_size: once; v_call: TRBV2; cdr3_aa: CASSVSKLLTDTQYF; cdr3_nt: TGTGCCAGCAGTGTCAGCAAACTACTCACAGATACGCAGTATTTT
d_call: TRBD1; j_call: TRBJ1-5; cdr3_length: 16; clone_size: -; v_call: TRBV18; cdr3_aa: CASSPLGRTGSQPQHF; cdr3_nt: TGTGCCAGCTCACCGTTGGGGAGGACAGGGAGTCAGCCCCAGCATTTT
d_call: TRBD1; j_call: TRBJ1-2; cdr3_length: 12; clone_size: -; v_call: TRBV19; cdr3_aa: CASRDRGPGYTF; cdr3_nt: TGTGCCAGTAGGGACAGGGGGCCAGGCTACACCTTC
d_call: TRBD1; j_call: TRBJ1-6; cdr3_length: 14; clone_size: -; v_call: TRBV10-3; cdr3_aa: CAISTTGEDSPLHF; cdr3_nt: TGTGCCATCAGCACGACAGGGGAAGATTCACCCCTCCACTTT
d_call: TRBD1; j_call: TRBJ2-7; cdr3_length: 14; clone_size: -; v_call: TRBV11-2; cdr3_aa: CASSPRDRGYEQYF; cdr3_nt: TGTGCCAGCAGCCCCCGGGACAGGGGTTACGAGCAGTACTTC
d_call: -; j_call: TRBJ1-1; cdr3_length: 13; clone_size: -; v_call: TRBV30; cdr3_aa: CAWSVGSGTEAFF; cdr3_nt: TGTGCCTGGAGTGTTGGGTCGGGCACTGAAGCTTTCTTT
d_call: TRBD1; j_call: TRBJ2-1; cdr3_length: 16; clone_size: -; v_call: TRBV9; cdr3_aa: CASSVLQGQVNNEQFF; cdr3_nt: TGTGCCAGCAGCGTATTGCAAGGACAGGTGAATAATGAGCAGTTCTTC
d_call: -; j_call: TRBJ2-7; cdr3_length: 14; clone_size: medium-sized; v_call: TRBV2; cdr3_aa: CASREVGAAYEQYF; cdr3_nt: TGTGCCAGCAGAGAAGTGGGGGCCGCCTACGAGCAGTACTTC
d_call: TRBD2; j_call: TRBJ2-1; cdr3_length: 14; clone_size: -; v_call: TRBV19; cdr3_aa: CASSIGGRNNEQFF; cdr3_nt: TGTGCCAGTAGTATTGGCGGGAGAAACAATGAGCAGTTCTTC
d_call: -; j_call: TRBJ1-2; cdr3_length: 13; clone_size: -; v_call: TRBV12-3/TRBV12-4; cdr3_aa: CASSPGTHYGYTF; cdr3_nt: TGTGCCAGCAGTCCCGGGACACACTATGGCTACACCTTC
d_call: -; j_call: TRBJ1-1; cdr3_length: 13; clone_size: once; v_call: TRBV19; cdr3_aa: CASSFGRNTEAFF; cdr3_nt: TGTGCCAGTAGTTTCGGGAGGAACACTGAAGCTTTCTTT
d_call: TRBD2; j_call: TRBJ2-1; cdr3_length: 15; clone_size: -; v_call: TRBV7-3; cdr3_aa: CASSRGHGGDNEQFF; cdr3_nt: TGTGCCAGCAGCCGCGGCCACGGGGGGGACAATGAGCAGTTCTTC
d_call: -; j_call: TRBJ2-1; cdr3_length: 15; clone_size: -; v_call: TRBV24-1; cdr3_aa: CATSDYRESGNEQFF; cdr3_nt: TGTGCCACCAGTGATTACCGGGAGTCGGGCAATGAGCAGTTCTTC
d_call: TRBD2; j_call: TRBJ2-2; cdr3_length: 15; clone_size: -; v_call: TRBV2; cdr3_aa: CASSATSGPIGELFF; cdr3_nt: TGTGCCAGCAGTGCTACTAGCGGGCCTATCGGGGAGCTGTTTTTT
d_call: TRBD1; j_call: TRBJ2-7; cdr3_length: 14; clone_size: -; v_call: TRBV2; cdr3_aa: CASSGDRPSYEQYF; cdr3_nt: TGTGCCAGCAGTGGGGACAGGCCGAGCTACGAGCAGTACTTC
d_call: -; j_call: TRBJ1-4; cdr3_length: 15; clone_size: -; v_call: TRBV4-3; cdr3_aa: CASSQDRGNFEKLFF; cdr3_nt: TGCGCCAGCAGCCAAGATAGAGGAAACTTTGAAAAACTGTTTTTT
d_call: -; j_call: TRBJ1-5; cdr3_length: 17; clone_size: -; v_call: TRBV19; cdr3_aa: CASSIDLGTLGNQPQHF; cdr3_nt: TGTGCCAGTAGTATAGATCTGGGCACCCTGGGCAATCAGCCCCAGCATTTT
d_call: -; j_call: TRBJ1-4; cdr3_length: 14; clone_size: -; v_call: TRBV5-1; cdr3_aa: CASSVQGINEKLFF; cdr3_nt: TGCGCCAGCAGCGTCCAGGGCATTAATGAAAAACTGTTTTTT
d_call: -; j_call: TRBJ1-5; cdr3_length: 16; clone_size: -; v_call: TRBV7-5; cdr3_aa: CARSPSTGDPNQPQHF; cdr3_nt: TGTGCCAGAAGCCCGAGTACAGGGGACCCTAATCAGCCCCAGCATTTT
d_call: -; j_call: TRBJ2-1; cdr3_length: 17; clone_size: -; v_call: TRBV13; cdr3_aa: CASSTALGVGPYNEQFF; cdr3_nt: TGTGCCAGCAGCACCGCCCTAGGGGTGGGGCCTTACAATGAGCAGTTCTTC
d_call: TRBD1; j_call: TRBJ1-6; cdr3_length: 13; clone_size: -; v_call: TRBV5-1; cdr3_aa: CASHGTGNSPLHF; cdr3_nt: TGCGCCAGCCACGGGACAGGGAATTCACCCCTCCACTTT
d_call: -; j_call: TRBJ2-1; cdr3_length: 15; clone_size: -; v_call: TRBV2; cdr3_aa: CASSDTGTLSNEQFF; cdr3_nt: TGTGCCAGCAGTGATACGGGGACTCTAAGTAATGAGCAGTTCTTC
d_call: -; j_call: TRBJ1-2; cdr3_length: 16; clone_size: -; v_call: TRBV19; cdr3_aa: CASSPQDALQAGGYTF; cdr3_nt: TGTGCCAGTAGTCCTCAGGACGCCCTTCAAGCGGGAGGCTACACCTTC
d_call: -; j_call: TRBJ1-2; cdr3_length: 14; clone_size: -; v_call: TRBV7-2; cdr3_aa: CASSLAVLNYGYTF; cdr3_nt: TGTGCCAGCAGCTTGGCAGTCCTGAACTATGGCTACACCTTC
d_call: TRBD1; j_call: TRBJ1-2; cdr3_length: 14; clone_size: -; v_call: TRBV20-1; cdr3_aa: CSASRDRGIYGYTF; cdr3_nt: TGCAGTGCTAGTCGGGACAGGGGGATCTATGGCTACACCTTC